This T cell receptor beta chain was sequenced for a study of T cells after yellow fever vaccination. TCRdb recomputed calls from the 5' RACE reads with MiXCR, one row per CDR3 protein. Among around 250,000 distinct CDR3 sequences listed, less than 8.5% were seen once. This clonotype came up a few times. The junction had 9 bases not matched to a gene; V was cut back by 1 base and J by 6 bases. The germline V gene has CDR1 SGHVS and CDR2 FNYEAQ. This CDR3 is built from 16 residues. This TCR was recovered from a man aged 30-40 years who received the YFV17D yellow fever vaccine. This chain links TRBV7-6 with TRBJ2-3; 8 nucleotides line up with TRBD2. Here the sequenced sample was CD4+ T cells sorted from PBMCs, taken 15 days after the yellow fever booster vaccination. This chain's CDR3 is CASSLDTAGVLDTQYF. Here the CDR3 DNA reads TGTGCCAGCAGCTTAGATACAGCGGGAGTCCTTGATACGCAGTATTTT.